The clone carrying this TCR beta chain was counted only a few times. Its antigen is undetermined. The sample carries other DNA sequences with the same CDR3. The data originate from a study of OX40 agonist ivuxolimab in advanced cancers. Study summary: Every 2 weeks, patients received ivuxolimab intravenously, dosed at 0.01 to 10 mg/kg.

The germline V gene encodes CDR1 MDHEN and CDR2 SYDVKM. This CDR3 is built from 11 residues. V shed 3 bases and J shed 6 bases, with 3 bases lying between them. Points from the study as a whole: Relatively little clonal expansion, among the lowest observed, appeared in partial responders at 0.1-3.0 mg/kg. Relative to CD4+, CD8+ T cells held more expanded clones on average.

Exclusion of a patient followed from autoimmune disease history or systemic immunosuppression. Profiling relied on immunoSEQ multiplex PCR, and the TCRdb table lists in-frame clones only, not all of them. This table has about 59,000 clones, 92% appearing once. This TCR was recovered from an adult with an advanced solid tumor such as melanoma, head and neck, liver or kidney cancer. The chain couples TRBV28 to TRBJ1-5; D uncertain. The source was CD4+ or CD8+ T cells sorted from blood, collected in a trial of the OX40 agonist ivuxolimab. The CDR3 DNA follows: TGTGCCAGCAGTTTCGGTCAGCCCCAGCATTTT. It encodes CASSFGQPQHF.